A selection of T cell receptor beta chains follows, all from one sample in a study of blood T cells in healthy people across ages. TCRdb ran MiXCR on the 5' RACE reads and lists one entry per CDR3 protein. Of 1,100,000 or so distinct CDR3 sequences detected, under 45% appear once; the ten largest clones hold approximately 20%. Sequencing was done on a sample of blood. The receptors derive from a woman aged 55-69 years in good health. The CDR3 runs from the conserved cysteine through the conserved F or W. Each record gives: V gene, clone size, J gene, D gene, CDR3 protein, CDR3 DNA. A D gene is named only where the DNA matches it firmly. Not every row has a clone size; where given, it reads once, few, many or a size class.

v_gene: TRBV3-1; abundance: few; j_gene: TRBJ2-1; d_gene: -; CDR3aa: CASSYTGTSNEQFF; CDR3nt: TGTGCCAGCAGCTATACCGGGACGTCGAATGAGCAGTTCTTC
v_gene: TRBV27; abundance: -; j_gene: TRBJ2-1; d_gene: -; CDR3aa: CASSPRRVGDYNEQFF; CDR3nt: TGTGCCAGCAGTCCCCGGAGGGTCGGTGACTACAATGAGCAGTTCTTC
v_gene: TRBV21-1; abundance: -; j_gene: TRBJ2-7; d_gene: -; CDR3aa: CASSKAGGSLYF; CDR3nt: TGTGCCAGCAGCAAAGCGGGAGGGAGTCTGTACTTC
v_gene: TRBV11-2; abundance: -; j_gene: TRBJ1-1; d_gene: TRBD1; CDR3aa: CASSLGLQGGYTEAFF; CDR3nt: TGTGCCAGCAGCTTAGGCTTACAGGGGGGATACACTGAAGCTTTCTTT
v_gene: TRBV24-1; abundance: -; j_gene: TRBJ2-1; d_gene: -; CDR3aa: CATSDPGQDNEQFF; CDR3nt: TGTGCCACCAGTGACCCCGGGCAGGACAATGAGCAGTTCTTC
v_gene: TRBV6-2/TRBV6-3; abundance: -; j_gene: TRBJ2-1; d_gene: TRBD2; CDR3aa: CASSPAGTSRYEQFF; CDR3nt: TGTGCCAGCAGTCCCGCCGGGACTAGCAGGTATGAGCAGTTCTTC
v_gene: TRBV27; abundance: -; j_gene: TRBJ2-7; d_gene: TRBD1; CDR3aa: CASSLSGTGDKYF; CDR3nt: TGTGCCAGCAGTTTATCCGGGACAGGGGATAAGTACTTC
v_gene: TRBV27; abundance: -; j_gene: TRBJ2-1; d_gene: -; CDR3aa: CASNWAQGNEQFF; CDR3nt: TGTGCCAGCAATTGGGCCCAGGGGAATGAGCAGTTCTTC
v_gene: TRBV9; abundance: -; j_gene: TRBJ2-2; d_gene: -; CDR3aa: CASSVEPRTGELFF; CDR3nt: TGTGCCAGCAGCGTAGAGCCTCGGACCGGGGAGCTGTTTTTT
v_gene: TRBV5-1; abundance: -; j_gene: TRBJ2-1; d_gene: TRBD2; CDR3aa: CASSPSGKEGLGQFF; CDR3nt: TGCGCCAGCAGCCCTAGCGGGAAGGAGGGATTAGGGCAGTTCTTC
v_gene: TRBV27; abundance: few; j_gene: TRBJ2-5; d_gene: -; CDR3aa: CASSLSPYQETQYF; CDR3nt: TGTGCCAGCAGTTTATCCCCGTACCAAGAGACCCAGTACTTC
v_gene: TRBV10-3; abundance: -; j_gene: TRBJ2-5; d_gene: TRBD2; CDR3aa: CAIRGLAGGETQYF; CDR3nt: TGTGCCATCAGGGGACTAGCGGGAGGTGAGACCCAGTACTTC
v_gene: TRBV9; abundance: -; j_gene: TRBJ1-1; d_gene: -; CDR3aa: CASSATLGLNTEAFF; CDR3nt: TGTGCCAGCAGCGCTACGTTGGGCCTAAACACTGAAGCTTTCTTT
v_gene: TRBV27; abundance: -; j_gene: TRBJ1-1; d_gene: TRBD1; CDR3aa: CASAGTGASLNTEAFF; CDR3nt: TGTGCCAGCGCCGGGACAGGGGCCAGTTTGAACACTGAAGCTTTCTTT
v_gene: TRBV5-1; abundance: few; j_gene: TRBJ2-5; d_gene: -; CDR3aa: CASSLEGRGDETQYF; CDR3nt: TGCGCCAGCAGCTTGGAAGGCAGGGGAGACGAGACCCAGTACTTC
v_gene: TRBV20-1; abundance: few; j_gene: TRBJ2-5; d_gene: TRBD2; CDR3aa: CSAKRTSGRAARETQYF; CDR3nt: TGCAGTGCTAAACGGACTAGCGGGAGGGCGGCCCGGGAGACCCAGTACTTC
v_gene: TRBV19; abundance: -; j_gene: TRBJ2-7; d_gene: -; CDR3aa: CASMGGTYEQYF; CDR3nt: TGTGCCAGTATGGGAGGAACCTACGAGCAGTACTTC
v_gene: TRBV10-3; abundance: -; j_gene: TRBJ2-7; d_gene: -; CDR3aa: CAISEGPRKVPYEQYF; CDR3nt: TGTGCCATCAGTGAGGGACCGCGGAAGGTCCCCTACGAGCAGTACTTC
v_gene: TRBV12-3/TRBV12-4; abundance: -; j_gene: TRBJ2-3; d_gene: -; CDR3aa: CASSKGTGTDTQYF; CDR3nt: TGTGCCAGCAGCAAAGGGACGGGCACAGATACGCAGTATTTT
v_gene: TRBV10-3; abundance: -; j_gene: TRBJ2-5; d_gene: -; CDR3aa: CAISESGTQESQYF; CDR3nt: TGTGCCATCAGTGAGTCGGGGACGCAAGAGTCCCAGTACTTC
v_gene: TRBV14; abundance: -; j_gene: TRBJ2-5; d_gene: -; CDR3aa: CASSQRWEETQYF; CDR3nt: TGTGCCAGCAGCCAGCGCTGGGAGGAGACCCAGTACTTC
v_gene: TRBV6-5; abundance: -; j_gene: TRBJ1-6; d_gene: -; CDR3aa: CASSYGIMDSPLHF; CDR3nt: TGTGCCAGCAGTTACGGAATTATGGATTCACCCCTCCACTTT
v_gene: TRBV20-1; abundance: -; j_gene: TRBJ2-5; d_gene: TRBD2; CDR3aa: CSASAVGGGETQYF; CDR3nt: TGCAGTGCTAGTGCGGTGGGGGGAGGGGAGACCCAGTACTTC
v_gene: TRBV10-3; abundance: -; j_gene: TRBJ2-7; d_gene: TRBD2; CDR3aa: CATTGLLYNEQYF; CDR3nt: TGTGCCACCACGGGACTACTTTACAATGAGCAGTACTTC
v_gene: TRBV11-2; abundance: -; j_gene: TRBJ2-4; d_gene: -; CDR3aa: CASSLLRSQYIQYF; CDR3nt: TGTGCCAGCAGCTTATTAAGGAGCCAATACATTCAGTACTTC
v_gene: TRBV19; abundance: -; j_gene: TRBJ1-1; d_gene: -; CDR3aa: CATRQPPNTEAFF; CDR3nt: TGTGCCACCCGACAGCCACCGAACACTGAAGCTTTCTTT
v_gene: TRBV5-5; abundance: -; j_gene: TRBJ1-6; d_gene: -; CDR3aa: CANSRRTGGNSPLHF; CDR3nt: TGTGCCAACAGTCGCCGTACAGGTGGAAATTCACCCCTCCACTTT
v_gene: TRBV20-1; abundance: few; j_gene: TRBJ2-7; d_gene: -; CDR3aa: CSARVPGVTYEQYF; CDR3nt: TGCAGTGCTAGAGTCCCAGGAGTCACCTACGAGCAGTACTTC
v_gene: TRBV6-5; abundance: -; j_gene: TRBJ2-7; d_gene: TRBD2; CDR3aa: CASPRALAGPPEQYF; CDR3nt: TGTGCCAGCCCAAGGGCTCTAGCGGGGCCCCCCGAGCAGTACTTC
v_gene: TRBV6-5; abundance: -; j_gene: TRBJ2-3; d_gene: TRBD2; CDR3aa: CASNVAGGGADTQYF; CDR3nt: TGTGCCAGCAATGTAGCGGGAGGGGGGGCAGATACGCAGTATTTT
v_gene: TRBV6-1; abundance: -; j_gene: TRBJ1-5; d_gene: -; CDR3aa: CASRVDSLIQPQHF; CDR3nt: TGTGCCAGCAGAGTAGACAGCCTAATCCAGCCCCAGCATTTT
v_gene: TRBV7-6; abundance: -; j_gene: TRBJ2-3; d_gene: -; CDR3aa: CASSFRLTTDTQYF; CDR3nt: TGTGCCAGCAGCTTCCGGCTCACGACAGATACGCAGTATTTT
v_gene: TRBV11-2; abundance: -; j_gene: TRBJ2-5; d_gene: TRBD2; CDR3aa: CASSLDPGGPAQYF; CDR3nt: TGTGCCAGCAGCTTAGATCCGGGAGGCCCCGCCCAGTACTTC
v_gene: TRBV10-3; abundance: few; j_gene: TRBJ2-7; d_gene: TRBD1; CDR3aa: CATAGGPRDEQYF; CDR3nt: TGTGCCACGGCAGGGGGCCCAAGGGACGAGCAGTACTTC
v_gene: TRBV7-9; abundance: -; j_gene: TRBJ2-3; d_gene: -; CDR3aa: CASSLESATDTQYF; CDR3nt: TGTGCCAGCAGCTTAGAATCGGCAACAGATACGCAGTATTTT
v_gene: TRBV18; abundance: -; j_gene: TRBJ2-1; d_gene: -; CDR3aa: CASSPRGGNNEQFF; CDR3nt: TGTGCCAGCTCACCAAGGGGCGGAAACAATGAGCAGTTCTTC
v_gene: TRBV5-1; abundance: many; j_gene: TRBJ2-1; d_gene: TRBD2; CDR3aa: CASSPGTSGNNEQFF; CDR3nt: TGTGCCAGCTCACCCGGGACTAGCGGAAACAATGAGCAGTTCTTC
v_gene: TRBV18; abundance: -; j_gene: TRBJ2-3; d_gene: TRBD1; CDR3aa: CASSPPGTGSTDTQYF; CDR3nt: TGTGCCAGCTCACCTCCAGGGACAGGCTCCACGGATACGCAGTATTTT
v_gene: TRBV20-1; abundance: few; j_gene: TRBJ2-7; d_gene: TRBD2; CDR3aa: CSARDLAGPYEQYF; CDR3nt: TGCAGTGCTAGAGACCTAGCGGGTCCCTACGAGCAGTACTTC
v_gene: TRBV29-1; abundance: -; j_gene: TRBJ2-6; d_gene: -; CDR3aa: CSVGPGAGANVLTF; CDR3nt: TGCAGCGTTGGGCCTGGGGCTGGGGCCAACGTCCTGACTTTC
v_gene: TRBV3-1; abundance: -; j_gene: TRBJ1-4; d_gene: -; CDR3aa: CASSQGRTATNEKLFF; CDR3nt: TGTGCCAGCAGCCAAGGCCGGACTGCAACTAATGAAAAACTGTTTTTT
v_gene: TRBV30; abundance: -; j_gene: TRBJ2-6; d_gene: -; CDR3aa: CAWRGNGANVLTF; CDR3nt: TGTGCCTGGAGAGGGAATGGGGCCAACGTCCTGACTTTC
v_gene: TRBV7-8; abundance: -; j_gene: TRBJ2-6; d_gene: -; CDR3aa: CASSPTGPGANVLTF; CDR3nt: TGTGCCAGCAGCCCCACAGGGCCTGGGGCCAACGTCCTGACTTTC
v_gene: TRBV6-5; abundance: many; j_gene: TRBJ2-7; d_gene: TRBD1; CDR3aa: CASRETGTGHYEQYF; CDR3nt: TGTGCCAGCAGGGAGACCGGGACAGGCCACTACGAGCAGTACTTC
v_gene: TRBV27; abundance: -; j_gene: TRBJ1-1; d_gene: TRBD1; CDR3aa: CASASGTGRTEAFF; CDR3nt: TGTGCCAGCGCGTCCGGGACAGGGCGGACTGAAGCTTTCTTT
v_gene: TRBV20-1; abundance: few; j_gene: TRBJ2-3; d_gene: TRBD2; CDR3aa: CSAHTSGRGLDTQYF; CDR3nt: TGCAGTGCCCATACTAGCGGGAGGGGTCTGGATACGCAGTATTTT